This T cell receptor beta chain was observed in a study of response to subunit inactivated influenza vaccine. Study observations and caveats: It was suggested by the authors that few new T cells are recruited by each seasonal influenza vaccination.

V shed 4 bases and J shed 8 bases, with 19 bases lying between them. In germline, CDR1 is SGDLS, CDR2 YYNGEE. CDR3 length: 15 residues. Notes on this clonotype: Antigen specificity is unknown.

TCRdb analysed the RT-PCR reads with MiXCR anew, one entry per CDR3 protein. The repertoire has hundreds of thousands of distinct CDR3 sequences, about 25% of them found once; the top ten carry 1.5% to 2%. The source of this sequence is a man in his forties or fifties who received an inactivated influenza vaccine. The source material was CD4+ T cells sorted from PBMCs, sampled about 5 days after vaccination. The chain uses TRBV9 and TRBJ2-1; TRBD2 is a possible D gene (5 bases). The CDR3 region has the DNA TGTGCCAGCAGCCTTGGAACCGGGATCGGCGATGAGCAGTTCTTC. This sequence encodes CASSLGTGIGDEQFF.